This T cell receptor (beta chain) originates from a study of blood T cell repertoires in COVID-19. For the study at large: The United States, Italy and Spain were the sources of the acute and convalescent COVID-19 samples. The analysed material was cDNA or gDNA that came from T cells, B-cell-depleted T cells, or PBMCs.

In germline, CDR1 is LNHDA, CDR2 SQIVND (reference sequence). V was trimmed by 5 bases and J by 4 bases, leaving 14 bases between them. The CDR3 contains 14 residues. Per the original data handling: Estimation of nucleated cell counts was performed using reference gene primer amplification. Profiling relied on immunoSEQ multiplex PCR, and the TCRdb table lists in-frame clones only, not all of them. For V, J and clone size, that table is used; D and trimming come from the DNA. The table lists around 400,000 clones, approximately 88% of them singletons. This TCR was recovered from a man aged 35-49 years with acute or convalescent COVID-19. The rearrangement links TRBV19 to TRBJ1-2, with a weak D call TRBD1 (6 bases). Sequenced input: peripheral blood. The CDR3 sequence is CASSGTGTSYGYTF. CDR3 DNA: TGTGCCAGTAGTGGTACCGGGACAAGCTATGGCTACACCTTC. Using reference TRBV19 and TRBJ1-2 for the parts outside the CDR3, the full variable domain is DGGITQSPKYLFRKEGQNVTLSCEQNLNHDAMYWYRQDPGQGLRLIYYSQIVNDFQKGDIAEGYSVSREKKESFPLTVTSAQKNPTAFYLCASSGTGTSYGYTFGSGTRLTVV.